This paragraph reports one T cell receptor beta chain. No antigen is known for it. TCRdb independently ran MiXCR on the 5' RACE reads; one entry per CDR3 protein. The sample consists of 1.5 million to 2 million distinct CDR3 sequences, less than 40% of them appearing once. This entry is derived from a study of identical twins. With V trimmed by 3 bases and J by 2 bases, 14 bases remained unmatched. The CDR3 is 18 amino acids. In germline, CDR1 is MDHEN, CDR2 SYDVKM. Whole-study findings and limits: Out-of-frame alpha sequences common to twins exhibited an excess of low generation probability. A cross-sectional statistical analysis, not follow-up of the same donors, supported the conclusions.

The sample taken for sequencing was cord blood. This TCR was sampled from a newborn girl in good health. This chain connects TRBV28 to TRBJ2-3, with 7 bases that match TRBD2. The CDR3 region has the DNA TGTGCCAGCAGTTTGGTTTCGAGGGCGGGAGCGTCCACAGATACGCAGTATTTT. This sequence encodes CASSLVSRAGASTDTQYF.